This T cell receptor (beta chain) was identified during a study of shared clonotypes between healthy human individuals. The study drew all its donors from Caucasian adults living in Nashville, Tennessee. Splitting of CD4+ cells produced CD45RA+ naive and CD45RA-negative memory subsets. With 10 bases clipped from V and 2 bases from J, the junction kept 8 bases outside the gene matches. The CDR3 is made up of 14 amino acids. The germline V gene has CDR1 MDHEN and CDR2 SYDVKM. Produced via immunoSEQ multiplex PCR; TCRdb's table is partial and in-frame only. The table includes about 990,000 clones, 78% detected once.

The sequencing sample was made of memory CD4+ T cells from PBMCs. Sample subset: CD45RA-negative fraction. The source is a man aged 18 to 29 in good health. Some clones in this sample may be carry-over from other donors' samples. V and J are TRBV28 and TRBJ2-7, with TRBD2 identical over 10 bases. The DNA for the CDR3 is TGTGCCACCATAGCACTAGCGGGAACCTACGAGCAGTACTTC. It codes for CATIALAGTYEQYF.